The clone carrying this T cell receptor (beta chain) came up many times. Its antigen remains unknown. The CDR3 regions of TCR beta were amplified from RNA transcripts. HTBI primers drove first-round RT-PCR of the TCR CDR3. Each CDR3 protein gets one entry after TCRdb re-called the multiplex PCR reads with MiXCR. The table records approximately 590,000 distinct CDR3 sequences, less than 20% of them present only once. This sample was included in a study of T cells in Graves' hyperthyroidism and ophthalmopathy. Study-level background: Blood was drawn when the patient was first diagnosed and still untreated.

Germline V gene data show CDR1 as WSHSY and CDR2 as SAAADI. This CDR3 has 14 amino acids. V was clipped by 1 base and J by 5 bases, with 12 bases between them. Study results and limitations: Most thyroid clonotypes that were expanded above 0.001 also turned up in blood. Progression to ophthalmopathy was predicted a median of about 6.6 months early.

Material: blood. This receptor was taken from a woman aged 25 to 39 with Graves' hyperthyroidism. The chain is built from TRBV10-2 and TRBJ2-7; a weak D match, TRBD1 (5 bases). The CDR3 spells CASSEFRDRNEQYF. The DNA of the CDR3 is TGCGCCAGCAGTGAGTTCAGGGATCGGAACGAGCAGTACTTC.